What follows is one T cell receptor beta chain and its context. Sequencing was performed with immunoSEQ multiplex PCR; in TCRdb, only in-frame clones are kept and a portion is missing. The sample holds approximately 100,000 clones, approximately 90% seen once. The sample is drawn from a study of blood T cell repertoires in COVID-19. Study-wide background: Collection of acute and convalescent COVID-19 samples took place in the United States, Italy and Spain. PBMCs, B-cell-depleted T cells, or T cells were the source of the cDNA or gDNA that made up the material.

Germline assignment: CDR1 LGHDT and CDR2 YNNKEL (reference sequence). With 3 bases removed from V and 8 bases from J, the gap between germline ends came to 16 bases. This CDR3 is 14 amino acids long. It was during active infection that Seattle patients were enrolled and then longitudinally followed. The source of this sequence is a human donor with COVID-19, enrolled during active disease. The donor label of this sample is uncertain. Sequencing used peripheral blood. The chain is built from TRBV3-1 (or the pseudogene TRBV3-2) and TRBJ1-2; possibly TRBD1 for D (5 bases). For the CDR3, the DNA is TGTGCCAGCAGCCAGTTCGAGGCGGGGGACGGCTACACCTTC. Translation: CASSQFEAGDGYTF.